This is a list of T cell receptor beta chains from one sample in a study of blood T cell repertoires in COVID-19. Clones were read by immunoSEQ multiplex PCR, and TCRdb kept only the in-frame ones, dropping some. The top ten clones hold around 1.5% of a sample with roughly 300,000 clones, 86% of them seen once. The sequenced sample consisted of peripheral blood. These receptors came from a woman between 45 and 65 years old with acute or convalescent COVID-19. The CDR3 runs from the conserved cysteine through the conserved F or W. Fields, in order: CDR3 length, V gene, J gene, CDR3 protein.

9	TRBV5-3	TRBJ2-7	CARSLVPNF
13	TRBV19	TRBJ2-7	CASSWDRDYEQYF
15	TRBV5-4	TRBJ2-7	CASSPGTRVSYEQYF
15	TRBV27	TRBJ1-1	CASSFLDRGWTEAFF
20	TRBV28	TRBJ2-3	CASSTFLLSGADVSTDTQYF
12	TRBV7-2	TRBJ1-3	CASSEHGNTIYF
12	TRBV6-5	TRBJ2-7	CASSYSGGEQYF
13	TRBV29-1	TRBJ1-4	CSVVAETSEKLFF
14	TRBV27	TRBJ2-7	CASQGGGKIYEQYF
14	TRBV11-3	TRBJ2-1	CASNRGGTYNEQFF
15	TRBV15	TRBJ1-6	CATSRETVYNSPLHF
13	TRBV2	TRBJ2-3	CANREGRTDTQYF
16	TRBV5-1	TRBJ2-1	CASSPLAGGRYNEQFF
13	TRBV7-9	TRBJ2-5	CASSPQGPETQYF
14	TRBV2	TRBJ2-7	CASSEGGGLYEQYF
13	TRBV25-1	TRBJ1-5	CASTTGVNQPQHF
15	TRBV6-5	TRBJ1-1	CASRLMGGVGTEAFF
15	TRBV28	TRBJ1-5	CASSLWTGSNQPQHF
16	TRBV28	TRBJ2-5	CASRGWRTAVQETQYF
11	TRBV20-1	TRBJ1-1	CRVTVGTEAFF
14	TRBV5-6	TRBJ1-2	CASSLYRANYGYTF
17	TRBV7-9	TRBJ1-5	CASSSGIGDYSNQPQHF
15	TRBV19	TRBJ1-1	CASKLTGGGDTEAFF
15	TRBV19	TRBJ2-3	CASSIWDSNTDTQYF
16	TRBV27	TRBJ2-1	CASSSYREPLYNEQFF
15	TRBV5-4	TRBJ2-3	CASSTKLAGTDTQYF
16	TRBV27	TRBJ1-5	CASSVSREPPNQPQHF
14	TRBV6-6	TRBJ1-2	CASSYSGPSGGYTF
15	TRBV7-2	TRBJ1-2	CASTVGQGAFNGYTF
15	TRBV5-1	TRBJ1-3	CASSVTGGSGNTIYF
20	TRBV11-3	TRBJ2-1	CASSLDRGSGRSPLHNEQFF
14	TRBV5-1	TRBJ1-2	CASSLGTANYGYTF
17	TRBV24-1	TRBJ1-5	CATSDGARGLGNQPQHF
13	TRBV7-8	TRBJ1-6	CASSFQGNSPLHF
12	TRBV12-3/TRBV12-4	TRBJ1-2	CASSLALYGYTF
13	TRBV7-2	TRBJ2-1	CASSVGTGDEQFF
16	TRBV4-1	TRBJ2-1	CASSQLGLAGVNEQFF
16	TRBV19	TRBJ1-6	CASRDLFDRGNSPLHF
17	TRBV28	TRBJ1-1	CASSPTPGTGFGTEAFF
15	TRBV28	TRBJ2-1	CASSLGGTTVNEQFF
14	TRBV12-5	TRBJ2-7	CASVADSYPYEQYF
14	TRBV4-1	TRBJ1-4	CASSQRSGAEKLFF
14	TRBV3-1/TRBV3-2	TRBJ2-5	CASSQEASGGTQYF
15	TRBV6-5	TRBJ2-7	CASSSWTGNSDEQYF
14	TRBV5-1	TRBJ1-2	CASSLAGVGYGYTF
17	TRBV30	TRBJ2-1	CAWANSWAAGVSWEQFF
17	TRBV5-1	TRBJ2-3	CASSLWPGTSGTDTQYF